A selection of T cell receptor beta chains follows, all from one sample in a study of resident and recirculating memory T cells in vitiligo. TCRdb's copy holds only in-frame clones and misses some; the assay was immunoSEQ multiplex PCR. The sample records around 70,000 clones, about nine tenths being singletons. Sequenced: blood. Receptor source: a male donor with vitiligo. Both conserved end residues are part of each CDR3. Each record gives: V gene, clone size, J gene, D gene, CDR3 DNA, CDR3 protein. D genes are given only for firm matches. Expanded clones get a size class; other rows say once, few or many, or leave the size out.

v_gene: TRBV10-3; abundance: -; j_gene: TRBJ2-7; d_gene: TRBD1; CDR3nt: TGTGCCATCAGGCCCCGGACAGGGGCCCCCGAGCAGTACTTC; CDR3aa: CAIRPRTGAPEQYF
v_gene: TRBV9; abundance: -; j_gene: TRBJ2-3; d_gene: -; CDR3nt: TGTGCCAGCAGCTATAACAGAGCACCTAGCACAGATACGCAGTATTTT; CDR3aa: CASSYNRAPSTDTQYF
v_gene: TRBV28; abundance: once; j_gene: TRBJ1-4; d_gene: -; CDR3nt: TGTGCCAGCAGCCTTCCGATGGGGGCGCAACAAAAACTGTTTTTT; CDR3aa: CASSLPMGAQQKLFF
v_gene: TRBV30; abundance: -; j_gene: TRBJ1-3; d_gene: TRBD1; CDR3nt: TGTGCCTGGAGTGTACCCGCCCCCCCCTCGTTCCCGGGACAGGGGGTAGTGACTGGAAACACCATATATTTT; CDR3aa: CAWSVPAPPSFPGQGVVTGNTIYF
v_gene: TRBV4-1; abundance: -; j_gene: TRBJ1-1; d_gene: -; CDR3nt: TGCGCCAGCAGCCGCCTCCCTACAGGAAACACTGAAGCTTTCTTT; CDR3aa: CASSRLPTGNTEAFF
v_gene: TRBV2; abundance: -; j_gene: TRBJ2-3; d_gene: -; CDR3nt: TGTGCCAGCAGTGTCAAAGCTAGCACAGATACGCAGTATTTT; CDR3aa: CASSVKASTDTQYF
v_gene: TRBV7-9; abundance: -; j_gene: TRBJ1-5; d_gene: -; CDR3nt: TGTGCCAGCAGCTTCGGGGGAGGCAGCAATCAGCCCCAGCATTTT; CDR3aa: CASSFGGGSNQPQHF
v_gene: TRBV7-9; abundance: -; j_gene: TRBJ2-7; d_gene: -; CDR3nt: TGTGCCAGCAGACCCCGACAAAGCTCCTACGAGCAGTACTTC; CDR3aa: CASRPRQSSYEQYF
v_gene: TRBV9; abundance: -; j_gene: TRBJ2-7; d_gene: -; CDR3nt: TGTGCCAGCAGCCCCCAGACTGACTTCTACGAGCAGTACTTC; CDR3aa: CASSPQTDFYEQYF
v_gene: TRBV7-2; abundance: -; j_gene: TRBJ2-5; d_gene: TRBD1; CDR3nt: TGTGCCAGCAGCCAGAGGGGGCAGGGAGAGACCCAGTACTTC; CDR3aa: CASSQRGQGETQYF
v_gene: TRBV4-3; abundance: -; j_gene: TRBJ2-2; d_gene: -; CDR3nt: TGCGCCAGCAGCCAAGAGGCAGGCACCGGGGAGCTGTTTTTT; CDR3aa: CASSQEAGTGELFF
v_gene: TRBV5-1; abundance: -; j_gene: TRBJ2-3; d_gene: TRBD2; CDR3nt: TGCGCCAGCAGCTTGTTGACTAGCGGGGCGGGTAGCACAGATACGCAGTATTTT; CDR3aa: CASSLLTSGAGSTDTQYF
v_gene: TRBV4-3; abundance: -; j_gene: TRBJ2-3; d_gene: -; CDR3nt: TGCGCCAGCAGCCAAGATTGGGCAGGCACAGATACGCAGTATTTT; CDR3aa: CASSQDWAGTDTQYF
v_gene: TRBV30; abundance: -; j_gene: TRBJ2-2; d_gene: -; CDR3nt: TGTGCCTGGAGTCCCAGACCTCACACCGGAAGGACAGTCACCGGGGAGCTGTTTTTT; CDR3aa: CAWSPRPHTGRTVTGELFF
v_gene: TRBV5-4; abundance: -; j_gene: TRBJ2-3; d_gene: TRBD2; CDR3nt: TGTGCCAGCAGCTCTCCGACTAGCGGGGGGGCAGATACGCAGTATTTT; CDR3aa: CASSSPTSGGADTQYF
v_gene: TRBV4-2; abundance: -; j_gene: TRBJ2-7; d_gene: TRBD2; CDR3nt: TGTGCCAGCAGCCAAGAGACTAGCGGGGCCTACGAGCAGTACTTC; CDR3aa: CASSQETSGAYEQYF
v_gene: TRBV5-1; abundance: -; j_gene: TRBJ1-1; d_gene: TRBD1; CDR3nt: TGCGCCAGCAGCTTCTGGGACAGTAACACTGAAGCTTTCTTT; CDR3aa: CASSFWDSNTEAFF
v_gene: TRBV28; abundance: -; j_gene: TRBJ1-4; d_gene: -; CDR3nt: TGTGCCAGCAGTTTACTGGTCGGGGGTCTTGGTGAAAAACTGTTTTTT; CDR3aa: CASSLLVGGLGEKLFF
v_gene: TRBV9; abundance: -; j_gene: TRBJ1-4; d_gene: TRBD1; CDR3nt: TGTGCCAGCAGCCTGGGACAGACTAATGAAAAACTGTTTTTT; CDR3aa: CASSLGQTNEKLFF
v_gene: TRBV4-3; abundance: -; j_gene: TRBJ2-5; d_gene: -; CDR3nt: TGCGCCAGCAGCCAAGAACACCACCGAGGCGAGACCCAGTACTTC; CDR3aa: CASSQEHHRGETQYF
v_gene: TRBV7-9; abundance: -; j_gene: TRBJ2-1; d_gene: -; CDR3nt: TGTGCCAGCAGCTTCGGAGGGCCTAATGAGCAGTTCTTC; CDR3aa: CASSFGGPNEQFF
v_gene: TRBV6-5; abundance: -; j_gene: TRBJ1-3; d_gene: -; CDR3nt: TGTGCCAGCAGTTACGACACAGGAACGCCTGGAAACACCATATATTTT; CDR3aa: CASSYDTGTPGNTIYF
v_gene: TRBV19; abundance: -; j_gene: TRBJ2-7; d_gene: TRBD2; CDR3nt: TGTGCCAGTGGGATAGCGGGGAGTCACACCTACGAGCAGTACTTC; CDR3aa: CASGIAGSHTYEQYF
v_gene: TRBV5-6; abundance: -; j_gene: TRBJ1-2; d_gene: -; CDR3nt: TGTGCCAGCAGCCCCGGGGTGTCAGTGGGGGGCTACACCTTC; CDR3aa: CASSPGVSVGGYTF
v_gene: TRBV27; abundance: -; j_gene: TRBJ2-1; d_gene: TRBD1; CDR3nt: TGTGCCAGCAGTTTCCGACAGGGTGTGTACAATGAGCAGTTCTTC; CDR3aa: CASSFRQGVYNEQFF
v_gene: TRBV6-4; abundance: few; j_gene: TRBJ1-5; d_gene: -; CDR3nt: TGTGCCAGCAGTCCGGGAGGGGAGGACCATCAGCCCCAGCATTTT; CDR3aa: CASSPGGEDHQPQHF
v_gene: TRBV7-9; abundance: -; j_gene: TRBJ2-3; d_gene: -; CDR3nt: TGTGCCAGCAGCTTAGCGCTGAGGCAGGGGTCCACAGATACGCAGTATTTT; CDR3aa: CASSLALRQGSTDTQYF
v_gene: TRBV27; abundance: -; j_gene: TRBJ1-6; d_gene: TRBD1; CDR3nt: TGTGCCAGCAGTTACCGGACAGGGTTACATAATTCACCCCTCCACTTT; CDR3aa: CASSYRTGLHNSPLHF
v_gene: TRBV4-3; abundance: -; j_gene: TRBJ2-7; d_gene: TRBD1; CDR3nt: TGCGCCAGCAGCCGGGAGGGACAGGGTCCCAACGAGCAGTACTTC; CDR3aa: CASSREGQGPNEQYF
v_gene: TRBV6-1; abundance: -; j_gene: TRBJ2-7; d_gene: TRBD1; CDR3nt: TGTGCCAGCAGTTTGACAGGGGGCATCGACGAGCAGTACTTC; CDR3aa: CASSLTGGIDEQYF
v_gene: TRBV5-5; abundance: -; j_gene: TRBJ2-4; d_gene: -; CDR3nt: TGTGCCAGCAGCCCCGTTTGGTCCGGCAAAAACATTCAGTACTTC; CDR3aa: CASSPVWSGKNIQYF
v_gene: TRBV5-1; abundance: -; j_gene: TRBJ2-5; d_gene: TRBD2; CDR3nt: TGCGCCAGCAGTCATACTAGCGGGGTAGGATGGGAGACCCAGTACTTC; CDR3aa: CASSHTSGVGWETQYF
v_gene: TRBV5-6; abundance: -; j_gene: TRBJ2-1; d_gene: TRBD2; CDR3nt: TGTGCCAGCAGCTTGCTACAGGACACGCGGGGGGGATACAATGAGCAGTTCTTC; CDR3aa: CASSLLQDTRGGYNEQFF
v_gene: TRBV6-1; abundance: -; j_gene: TRBJ1-2; d_gene: TRBD1; CDR3nt: TGTGCCAGCAGTGAAGGCAGGGGGATGTCTGGCTACACCTTC; CDR3aa: CASSEGRGMSGYTF
v_gene: TRBV7-2; abundance: -; j_gene: TRBJ2-7; d_gene: TRBD2; CDR3nt: TGTGCCAGCAGCTTAGAAGGCGGGGGGGTCCGCGAGCAGTACTTC; CDR3aa: CASSLEGGGVREQYF
v_gene: TRBV7-9; abundance: few; j_gene: TRBJ1-2; d_gene: TRBD1; CDR3nt: TGTGCCAGCAGCTCTGGGACAGGGCTTGGCTACACCTTC; CDR3aa: CASSSGTGLGYTF
v_gene: TRBV6-6; abundance: -; j_gene: TRBJ2-3; d_gene: TRBD2; CDR3nt: TGTGCCAGCAGCCGACTAGCGGGACTCACAGATACGCAGTATTTT; CDR3aa: CASSRLAGLTDTQYF
v_gene: TRBV28; abundance: -; j_gene: TRBJ2-2; d_gene: TRBD1; CDR3nt: TGTGCCAGCAGGGTTACAGGGGGCGGAGGAACCGGGGAGCTGTTTTTT; CDR3aa: CASRVTGGGGTGELFF
v_gene: TRBV7-2; abundance: -; j_gene: TRBJ2-1; d_gene: TRBD2; CDR3nt: TGTGCCAGCAGCTTAGGACTAGCGGGGGGGAGCTCCTACAATGAGCAGTTCTTC; CDR3aa: CASSLGLAGGSSYNEQFF
v_gene: TRBV7-9; abundance: -; j_gene: TRBJ2-5; d_gene: TRBD1; CDR3nt: TGTGCCAGCAGCTTCGGACAGGGTGCAGAGACCCAGTACTTC; CDR3aa: CASSFGQGAETQYF
v_gene: TRBV4-3; abundance: -; j_gene: TRBJ2-3; d_gene: TRBD2; CDR3nt: TGCGCCAGCAGCCAAACCGCGACTAGCGGCCCCAGCACAGATACGCAGTATTTT; CDR3aa: CASSQTATSGPSTDTQYF
v_gene: TRBV2; abundance: -; j_gene: TRBJ2-5; d_gene: -; CDR3nt: TGTGCCAGCAGTGAACGGGTCCACTCTCAGTCCCCCGAGACCCAGTACTTC; CDR3aa: CASSERVHSQSPETQYF
v_gene: TRBV5-5; abundance: -; j_gene: TRBJ2-1; d_gene: TRBD1; CDR3nt: TGTGCCAGCAGACAAGAACCGGGACAGCTCCTCGAGGGGCAGTTCTTC; CDR3aa: CASRQEPGQLLEGQFF
v_gene: TRBV12-5; abundance: -; j_gene: TRBJ2-2; d_gene: -; CDR3nt: TGTGCTAGTGGTTTGCTGGGCTCTTCGAACACCGGGGAGCTGTTTTTT; CDR3aa: CASGLLGSSNTGELFF
v_gene: TRBV4-3; abundance: -; j_gene: TRBJ1-2; d_gene: -; CDR3nt: TGCGCCAGCAGCCGACGGAGAGGGAACTATGGCTACACCTTC; CDR3aa: CASSRRRGNYGYTF
v_gene: TRBV7-2; abundance: -; j_gene: TRBJ1-3; d_gene: -; CDR3nt: TGTGCCAGCAGCCCTTTGTTTGGAAACACCATATATTTT; CDR3aa: CASSPLFGNTIYF
v_gene: TRBV9; abundance: -; j_gene: TRBJ2-5; d_gene: TRBD2; CDR3nt: TGTGCCAGCAGCGCATCAGCGGGGGGGCGCGGGGAGACCCAGTACTTC; CDR3aa: CASSASAGGRGETQYF
v_gene: TRBV4-1; abundance: -; j_gene: TRBJ1-3; d_gene: TRBD1; CDR3nt: TGCGCCAGCAGCCACCTCACCCCACGGGACACGGCAGGGGGCTCTGGAAACACCATATATTTT; CDR3aa: CASSHLTPRDTAGGSGNTIYF
v_gene: TRBV6-5; abundance: -; j_gene: TRBJ2-5; d_gene: TRBD1; CDR3nt: TGTGCCATCTCCGCCGGGACAGGGAAAGAGACCCAGTACTTC; CDR3aa: CAISAGTGKETQYF
v_gene: TRBV7-2; abundance: -; j_gene: TRBJ2-7; d_gene: -; CDR3nt: TGTGCCAGCAGCTTCCAGCCCGCGGGGCCCTACGAGCAGTACTTC; CDR3aa: CASSFQPAGPYEQYF
v_gene: TRBV12-5; abundance: -; j_gene: TRBJ2-3; d_gene: -; CDR3nt: TGTGCTAGTGGTTTGGTAGTAGCGGATGGGACAGATACGCAGTATTTT; CDR3aa: CASGLVVADGTDTQYF
v_gene: TRBV27; abundance: -; j_gene: TRBJ2-1; d_gene: -; CDR3nt: TGTGCCAGCAGTTTCGTAGCGACTTCCTACAATGAGCAGTTCTTC; CDR3aa: CASSFVATSYNEQFF
v_gene: TRBV6-5; abundance: -; j_gene: TRBJ1-2; d_gene: -; CDR3nt: TGTGCCAGCAGTTCCGGGGGGGCGAGTGGCTACACCTTC; CDR3aa: CASSSGGASGYTF
v_gene: TRBV29-1; abundance: -; j_gene: TRBJ1-2; d_gene: TRBD1; CDR3nt: TGCAGCGTTGGGGACTCAGACAGGGCGGCTAGTCTTTATGGCTACACCTTC; CDR3aa: CSVGDSDRAASLYGYTF
v_gene: TRBV28; abundance: -; j_gene: TRBJ2-2; d_gene: -; CDR3nt: TGTGCCAGCAGTGCCGGACGGGGGGCACCATACACCGGGGAGCTGTTTTTT; CDR3aa: CASSAGRGAPYTGELFF
v_gene: TRBV5-1; abundance: -; j_gene: TRBJ1-1; d_gene: -; CDR3nt: TGCGCCAGCAGCCCGGGTCGTCCGGACACTGAAGCTTTCTTT; CDR3aa: CASSPGRPDTEAFF
v_gene: TRBV18; abundance: -; j_gene: TRBJ1-4; d_gene: -; CDR3nt: TGTGCCAGCTCACCACGTGGGGCCAACTCCTTATCAACTAATGAAAAACTGTTTTTT; CDR3aa: CASSPRGANSLSTNEKLFF